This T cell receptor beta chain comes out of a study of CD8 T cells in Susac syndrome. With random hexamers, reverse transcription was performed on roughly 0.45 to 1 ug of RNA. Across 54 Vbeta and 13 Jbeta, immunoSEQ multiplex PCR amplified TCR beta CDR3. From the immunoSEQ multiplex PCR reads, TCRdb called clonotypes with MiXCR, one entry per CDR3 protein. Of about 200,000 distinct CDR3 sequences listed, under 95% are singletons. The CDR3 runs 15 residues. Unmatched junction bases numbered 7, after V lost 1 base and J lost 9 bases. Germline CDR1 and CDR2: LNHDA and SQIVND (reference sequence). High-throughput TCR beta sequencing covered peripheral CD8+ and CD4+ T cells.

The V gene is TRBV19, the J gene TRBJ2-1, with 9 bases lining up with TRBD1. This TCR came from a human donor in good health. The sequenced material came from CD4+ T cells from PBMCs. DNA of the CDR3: TGTGCCAGTAGTATAGGAGGGACAGGGAACCTTGAGCAGTTCTTC. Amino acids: CASSIGGTGNLEQFF.